This T cell receptor (beta chain) was obtained from a study of OX40 agonist ivuxolimab in advanced cancers. TCRdb's table, derived via immunoSEQ multiplex PCR, lists solely in-frame clones and lacks some. The repertoire consists of about 64,000 clones, with around 80% occurring once and the leading ten covering 2% to 2.5%. V shed 4 bases, J shed 2 bases, and the junction held 7 bases outside the gene matches. The CDR3 totals 16 residues. Germline V gene data show CDR1 as SGHNT and CDR2 as YYREEE (reference sequence). The genes are TRBV5-4 and TRBJ2-3; the match to TRBD2 covers 10 bases. The sample here was CD4+ or CD8+ T cells sorted from blood, taken in a trial of the OX40 agonist ivuxolimab. The TCR comes from an adult with an advanced solid tumor such as melanoma, head and neck, liver or kidney cancer. CDR3 amino acids: CASSRGLAEITDTQYF. The DNA of the CDR3 is TGTGCCAGCAGCCGCGGACTAGCGGAAATCACAGATACGCAGTATTTT.